One and the same sample provided the 27 T cell receptor beta chains below, sequenced in a study of T-cell reconstitution after alpha-beta-depleted transplantation in children. Unique molecular identifiers were incorporated into the prepared TCRbeta library. MiXCR, applied by TCRdb to the PCR reads, yields one record per CDR3 protein. There are hundreds of thousands of distinct CDR3 sequences in the sample; roughly 15% occur only once, and about 1.1% lies in the top ten. The material sequenced was PBMCs from the stem cell graft donor, taken from the stem cell graft. These receptor sequences come from a human donor who donated a stem cell graft to a child with acute myeloid leukemia.

The sample holds many counts of this clonotype. J is TRBJ1-6 and V is TRBV6-5, with 10 bases aligning to TRBD1. J was trimmed by 10 bases and V by 2 bases; bases with no gene match: 14. Per germline, CDR1 MNHEY and CDR2 SVGAGI. This CDR3 comprises 18 residues. CDR3: CASSYAASPGQGQSPLHF. Written as DNA, the CDR3 is TGTGCCAGCAGTTACGCCGCTAGTCCGGGACAGGGGCAGTCACCCCTCCACTTT.

The V call is TRBV9, the J call TRBJ2-1, with TRBD2 identical over 9 bases. Germline V gene data show CDR1 as SGDLS and CDR2 as YYNGEE. Trimming at V came to 3 bases and at J to 4 bases, leaving 8 bases not matched to a gene. The CDR3 consists of 16 residues. The CDR3, as DNA: TGTGCCAGCAGCGCTCTGGCTAGCGGGGCGTACAATGAGCAGTTCTTC. It is translated as CASSALASGAYNEQFF.

The V and J genes are TRBV28 and TRBJ2-5; D may be TRBD1 or TRBD2 (6 bases each). CDR3 size: 17 residues. Germline V gene lookup returns CDR1 MDHEN and CDR2 SYDVKM. Deletions cut 8 bases from V and 2 bases from J, with 24 bases between. The chain's CDR3 is CASSDLLGGGDQETQYF. Here the CDR3 DNA reads TGTGCCAGCTCTGACCTTTTAGGAGGGGGTGATCAAGAGACCCAGTACTTC.

This clonotype showed up just a few times. This rearrangement joins TRBV13 to TRBJ1-1, with a weak D call TRBD1 (6 bases). Per germline, CDR1 PRHDT and CDR2 FYEKMQ (reference sequence). CDR3 length: 14 amino acids. The V and J ends lost 5 bases and 6 bases respectively, with 16 bases between them. Here the CDR3 reads CASSRGRGIAEAFF. The CDR3, as DNA: TGTGCCAGCAGCAGGGGGAGGGGCATAGCTGAAGCTTTCTTT.

The chain has TRBV7-6 and TRBJ1-3; TRBD1 agrees at 8 bases. The CDR3 covers 15 residues. V lost 1 base to trimming and J lost 2 bases; unmatched junction nucleotides: 1. CDR1 is SGHVS, CDR2 FNYEAQ, per germline. This chain's CDR3 is CASSLGQGPGNTIYF. DNA for the CDR3: TGTGCCAGCAGCTTAGGACAGGGGCCTGGAAACACCATATATTTT. The whole variable domain, remainder taken from reference TRBV7-6 and TRBJ1-3, is GAGVSQSPRYKVTKRGQDVALRCDPISGHVSLYWYRQALGQGPEFLTYFNYEAQQDKSGLPNDRFSAERPEGSISTLTIQRTEQRDSAMYRCASSLGQGPGNTIYFGEGSWLTVV.

The V and J genes are TRBV6-1 and TRBJ2-7; D possibly uses TRBD1 or TRBD2 (5 bases each). V was shortened by 8 bases and J by 0 bases, with 17 bases between the two germline ends. The CDR3 runs to 15 residues. Per the germline V gene, CDR1 is MNHNS and CDR2 is SASEGT. CDR3: CASQEDDRNSYEQYV. CDR3 in DNA: TGTGCCAGCCAGGAGGACGACAGAAACTCCTACGAGCAGTACGTC.

This clonotype was seen at least ten times. The genes are TRBV20-1 and TRBJ2-1, with D perhaps matching TRBD2 (6 bases). The V end lost 0 bases, the J end lost 4 bases, and 10 bases lay between the germline ends. Germline V CDR1 and CDR2: DFQATT, SNEGSKA (reference sequence). This CDR3 has 14 amino acids. The CDR3 DNA follows: TGCAGTGCTAGAGAGGGCGGGGCTTACAATGAGCAGTTCTTC. Translation gives CSAREGGAYNEQFF.

This clonotype was seen at least ten times. This chain joins TRBV20-1 and TRBJ1-1, with 7 bases identical to TRBD1. Germline CDR1 is DFQATT and CDR2 is SNEGSKA (reference sequence). This CDR3 spans 13 amino acids. With 7 bases clipped from V and 0 bases from J, the junction kept 5 bases outside the gene matches. The CDR3 nucleotides are TGCAGTGTACAGGGGCAGTTGAACACTGAAGCTTTCTTT. Encoded protein: CSVQGQLNTEAFF.

This clonotype was seen at least ten times. In DNA form, the CDR3 reads TGTGCCACCAGCAGAGCCCCCGACACTTCCCGTGAGACCCAGTACTTC. Protein sequence: CATSRAPDTSRETQYF. V and J are TRBV15 and TRBJ2-5; the D is unclear. This CDR3 is 16 amino acids long. V was clipped by 1 base and J by 5 bases, with 17 bases between them. CDR1 and CDR2 (germline): LNHNV, YYDKDF (reference sequence).

This clonotype showed up many times. The CDR3 nucleotides read TGTGCCAGCAGTTACGTAAGCGTCGGCGAGCAGTACGTC. It is translated as CASSYVSVGEQYV. The chain is built from TRBV6-6 and TRBJ2-7; D ambiguous. V lost 2 bases to trimming and J lost 6 bases, with 11 bases between them. CDR3 size: 13 residues. Germline values: CDR1 MNHNY, CDR2 SVGAGI (reference sequence).

With regard to this clonotype: Germline and junction disagree at one end, which may indicate a read error. The chain employs TRBV27 and TRBJ1-2; TRBD1 is a possible D gene (6 bases). Germline V CDR1 and CDR2: MNHEY, SMNVEV (reference sequence). The CDR3 loop spans 13 amino acids. This chain's CDR3 is CASSPTQPGHSIF. The CDR3 DNA sequence: TGTGCCAGCAGTCCGACCCAGCCGGGACACTCGATCTTC.

This clonotype was counted only a few times. The chain recombines TRBV29-1 with TRBJ2-3; a possible D gene is TRBD2 (6 bases). The CDR3 extends over 13 amino acids. Trimming shortened V by 6 bases and J by 2 bases, and 12 bases separated the two germline ends. Germline V gives CDR1 SQVTM, CDR2 ANQGSEA. Here the CDR3 DNA reads TGCAGCGTGCGGGGTCGATTCACAGATACGCAGTATTTT. It specifies CSVRGRFTDTQYF.

The rearrangement joins TRBV11-2 to TRBJ2-5; 11 nucleotides line up with TRBD2. This CDR3 has 16 residues. J was trimmed by 2 bases and V by 5 bases; bases with no gene match: 7. The germline gives CDR1 SGHAT, CDR2 FQNNGV. The CDR3 DNA reads as TGTGCCAGCAGCGAAACTAGCGGGGGCCCTCAAGAGACCCAGTACTTC. Encoded protein: CASSETSGGPQETQYF.

This clonotype was detected many times. This chain connects TRBV20-1 to TRBJ1-1; D uncertain. This CDR3 has 12 residues. V was cut by 1 base and J by 1 base, with 4 bases left in between. Germline V CDR1 and CDR2: DFQATT, SNEGSKA (reference sequence). The CDR3 loop reads CSARGGNTEAFF. CDR3 DNA sequence: TGCAGTGCTAGAGGGGGGAACACTGAAGCTTTCTTT.

This clonotype appeared many times. V and J are TRBV6-1 and TRBJ1-2; TRBD1 matches at 9 bases. This CDR3 is built from 13 residues. With V trimmed by 6 bases and J by 6 bases, 5 bases remained unmatched. Germline loops: CDR1 MNHNS, CDR2 SASEGT. CDR3 sequence: CASRGQGTDGYTF. The CDR3 DNA follows: TGTGCCAGCAGGGGACAGGGAACCGATGGCTACACCTTC.

This clonotype was counted at least ten times. The chain links TRBV7-2 to TRBJ1-2; 9 bases fit TRBD1. The CDR3 consists of 15 residues. V shed 3 bases and J 4 bases; nucleotides not matched to a gene: 6. The germline gives CDR1 SGHTA, CDR2 FQGNSA. CDR3 nucleotides: TGTGCCAGCAGCTTCAACAGGGGGCGAAGCTATGGCTACACCTTC. Protein product: CASSFNRGRSYGYTF.

This clonotype was detected many times. The chain links TRBV6-1 to TRBJ1-5; D unclear. This CDR3 region has 14 residues. The germline V gene has CDR1 MNHNS and CDR2 SASEGT. V was clipped by 4 bases and J by 3 bases, with 10 bases between them. CDR3 coding DNA: TGTGCCAGCAGTGTCGGGCAGATCAATCAGCCCCAGCATTTT. Its translation: CASSVGQINQPQHF.

This sequence joins TRBV7-9 and TRBJ2-2, with 9 bases aligning to TRBD1. The trim removed 5 bases at V and 4 bases at J, leaving 5 bases unmatched. Germline V gene data show CDR1 as SEHNR and CDR2 as FQNEAQ (reference sequence). The CDR3 extends over 15 amino acids. CDR3 in DNA: TGTGCCAGCAGCCGAACAGGGGGCGTCACCGGGGAGCTGTTTTTT. This gives the protein CASSRTGGVTGELFF.

This clonotype showed up just once. The genes are TRBV5-1 and TRBJ2-5; D gene unclear. The CDR3 length is 14 residues. Germline V gene lookup returns CDR1 SGHRS and CDR2 YFSETQ. Trimming removed 1 base from V and 3 bases from J, with 10 bases in between. The CDR3 loop is CASSLMTYEETQYF. The CDR3 bases are TGCGCCAGCAGCTTGATGACTTACGAAGAGACCCAGTACTTC.

The table lists this clonotype with a few counts. The V gene is TRBV7-2, the J gene TRBJ2-5; D may be TRBD1 or TRBD2 (6 bases each). Germline CDR1 is SGHTA and CDR2 is FQGNSA. The V gene lost 7 bases and the J gene lost 1 base, with 10 bases spanning the gap. The CDR3 extends over 13 amino acids. The CDR3 reads CASMRGAQETQYF. CDR3 DNA sequence: TGTGCCAGCATGAGGGGGGCCCAAGAGACCCAGTACTTC.

The chain has TRBV15 and TRBJ2-7, with 10 bases lining up with TRBD1. This CDR3 has 16 residues. V trimming: 0 bases; J trimming: 5 bases; junction bases outside the gene matches: 7. The germline CDR1 and CDR2 sequences are LNHNV and YYDKDF (reference sequence). This CDR3 reads CATSRDLPGQGNEQYF. The CDR3 region has the DNA TGTGCCACCAGCAGAGATCTTCCGGGACAGGGGAACGAGCAGTACTTC.

V gene TRBV20-1 combines with J gene TRBJ2-1; possibly TRBD1 for D (6 bases). Germline CDR1 and CDR2: DFQATT and SNEGSKA (reference sequence). The CDR3 sequence is 15 residues long. With 5 bases removed from V and 5 bases from J, the gap between germline ends came to 19 bases. CDR3 protein: CSAPLGAPSDNEQFF. CDR3 coding DNA: TGCAGTGCTCCCTTGGGGGCGCCGTCCGACAATGAGCAGTTCTTC.

This clonotype has at least ten counts. The chain employs TRBV28 and TRBJ1-1; D call uncertain. Germline-derived CDR1 and CDR2 are MDHEN and SYDVKM. This CDR3 comprises 14 residues. V lost 2 bases to trimming and J lost 1 base, with 8 bases between them. The CDR3 bases are TGTGCCAGCAGTTTAACAGTCCGGAACACTGAAGCTTTCTTT. Encoded protein: CASSLTVRNTEAFF.

This clonotype was recorded at least ten times. The chain joins TRBV20-1 to TRBJ2-5; D perhaps matches TRBD1 (5 bases). The CDR3 totals 13 residues. The germline V gene has CDR1 DFQATT and CDR2 SNEGSKA (reference sequence). Trimming shortened V by 3 bases and J by 2 bases, and 10 bases separated the two germline ends. Here the CDR3 DNA reads TGCAGTGCTAGCAAAGGGGATCAAGAGACCCAGTACTTC. Its translation: CSASKGDQETQYF.

V usage is TRBV7-6 and J usage is TRBJ1-1; the D gene is possibly TRBD1 (5 bases). The CDR3 contains 15 residues. Per the germline V gene, CDR1 is SGHVS and CDR2 is FNYEAQ. The V gene lost 1 base and the J gene lost 2 bases, with 11 bases spanning the gap. CDR3: CASSLGLRGNTEAFF. In DNA form, the CDR3 reads TGTGCCAGCAGCTTAGGGTTAAGGGGAAACACTGAAGCTTTCTTT.

This clonotype was found once. This chain connects TRBV4-1 to TRBJ2-7, with 12 bases fitting TRBD1. Germline lookup yields CDR1 MGHRA and CDR2 YSYEKL. This CDR3 contains 15 residues. With 5 bases clipped from V and 5 bases from J, the junction kept 7 bases outside the gene matches. The CDR3 is CASSDSGTGGDEQYF. CDR3 sequence (DNA): TGCGCCAGCAGCGATTCCGGGACAGGGGGCGACGAGCAGTACTTC.

This clonotype has only a few counts. The chain employs TRBV11-2 and TRBJ2-1; TRBD1 agrees at 10 bases. The CDR3 is made up of 15 amino acids. CDR1 and CDR2 (germline): SGHAT, FQNNGV. With V trimmed by 5 bases and J by 8 bases, 9 bases remained unmatched. The CDR3 sequence is CASSTRDRGNYEQFF. The CDR3 DNA follows: TGTGCCAGCAGCACCCGGGACAGGGGTAACTATGAGCAGTTCTTC.